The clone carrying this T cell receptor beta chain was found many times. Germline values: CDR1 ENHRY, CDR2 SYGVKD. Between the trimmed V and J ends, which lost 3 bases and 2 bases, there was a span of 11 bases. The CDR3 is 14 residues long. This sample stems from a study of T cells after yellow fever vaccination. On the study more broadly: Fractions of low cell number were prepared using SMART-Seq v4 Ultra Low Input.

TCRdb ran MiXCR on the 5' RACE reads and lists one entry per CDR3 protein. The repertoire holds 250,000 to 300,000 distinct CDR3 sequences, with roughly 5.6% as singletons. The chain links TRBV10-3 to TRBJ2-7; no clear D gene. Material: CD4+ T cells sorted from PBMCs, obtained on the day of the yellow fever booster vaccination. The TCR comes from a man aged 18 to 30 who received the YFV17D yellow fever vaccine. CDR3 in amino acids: CAISEGLGTYEQYF. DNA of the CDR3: TGTGCCATCAGTGAAGGGTTGGGCACCTACGAGCAGTACTTC.